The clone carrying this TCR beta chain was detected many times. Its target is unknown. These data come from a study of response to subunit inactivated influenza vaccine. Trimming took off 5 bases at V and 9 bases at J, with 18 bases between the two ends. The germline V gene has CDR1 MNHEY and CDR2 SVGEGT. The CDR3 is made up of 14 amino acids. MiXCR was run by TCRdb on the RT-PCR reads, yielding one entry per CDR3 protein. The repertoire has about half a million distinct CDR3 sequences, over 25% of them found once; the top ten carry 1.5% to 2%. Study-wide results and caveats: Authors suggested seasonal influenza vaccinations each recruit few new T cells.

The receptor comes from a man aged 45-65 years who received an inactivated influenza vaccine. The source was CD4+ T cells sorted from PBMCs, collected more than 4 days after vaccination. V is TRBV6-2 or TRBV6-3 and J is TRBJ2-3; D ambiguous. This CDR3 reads CASSRPSGQWTQYF. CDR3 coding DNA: TGTGCCAGCAGTCGACCATCCGGCCAGTGGACGCAGTATTTT.